This T cell receptor (beta chain) was found in a study of tumor and adjacent non-tumor tissue in lung cancer. For the study at large: The patients, approximately 9 men and about 5 women, were roughly 30 to 76 with stage I to III disease. Study-wide findings and caveats: Compared with tumor, normal lung showed significantly lower TCR diversity. Tumor repertoires had a smaller top 100 clone share than normal lung.

A modified ARM-PCR protocol with three rounds of nested PCR amplified TCRbeta. TCRdb re-analysed the multiplex PCR reads in MiXCR, keeping a single row per CDR3 protein. This table has just over 200,000 distinct CDR3 sequences, around 70% appearing once. Note on this clonotype: The antigen is not known.

RNA was extracted from bulk tissue without any cell sorting. The CDR3 sequence is 20 residues long. The ends lost 1 base at V and 0 bases at J; junction bases unmatched: 16. CDR1 and CDR2 from the germline V gene are DFQATT and SNEGSKA (reference sequence). The sample consisted of lung tumor tissue. This TCR came from a man between 60 and 75 years old with non-small cell lung cancer. This chain links TRBV20-1 with TRBJ1-4, with 8 bases fitting TRBD1. CDR3 DNA: TGCAGTGCTAGAGTCCCACAGGGGGAGCGGACCGATACAACTAATGAAAAACTGTTTTTT. Translation gives CSARVPQGERTDTTNEKLFF.